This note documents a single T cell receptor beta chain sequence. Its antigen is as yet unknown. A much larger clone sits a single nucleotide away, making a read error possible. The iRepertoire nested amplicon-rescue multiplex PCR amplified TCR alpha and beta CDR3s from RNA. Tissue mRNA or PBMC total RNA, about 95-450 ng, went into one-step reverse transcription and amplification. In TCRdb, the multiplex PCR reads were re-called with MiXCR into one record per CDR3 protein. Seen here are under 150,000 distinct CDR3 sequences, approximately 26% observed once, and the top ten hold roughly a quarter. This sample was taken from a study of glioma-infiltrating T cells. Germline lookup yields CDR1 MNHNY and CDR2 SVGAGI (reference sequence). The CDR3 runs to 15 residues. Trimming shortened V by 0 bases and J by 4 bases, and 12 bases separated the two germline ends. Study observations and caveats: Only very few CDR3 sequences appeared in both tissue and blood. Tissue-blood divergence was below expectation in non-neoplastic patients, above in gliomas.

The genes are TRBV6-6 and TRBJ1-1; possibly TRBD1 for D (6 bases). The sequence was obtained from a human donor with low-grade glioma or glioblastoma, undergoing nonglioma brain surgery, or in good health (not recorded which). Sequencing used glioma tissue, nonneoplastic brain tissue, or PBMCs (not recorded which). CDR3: CASSYSWQGSTEAFF. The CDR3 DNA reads TGTGCCAGCAGTTACTCTTGGCAGGGGAGCACTGAAGCTTTCTTT.